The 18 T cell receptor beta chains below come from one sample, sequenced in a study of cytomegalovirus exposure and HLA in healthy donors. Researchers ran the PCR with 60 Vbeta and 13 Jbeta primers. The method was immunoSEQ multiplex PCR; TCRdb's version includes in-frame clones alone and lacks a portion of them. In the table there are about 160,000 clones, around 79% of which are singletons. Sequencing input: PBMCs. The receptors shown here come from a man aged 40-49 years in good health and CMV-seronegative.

For the CDR3, the DNA is TGTGCCAGCAGAACGACACCTAACACTGAAGCTTTCTTT. Protein sequence: CASRTTPNTEAFF. The V and J genes are TRBV6-1 and TRBJ1-1; D gene ambiguous. This CDR3 comprises 13 residues. Germline CDR1 is MNHNS and CDR2 is SASEGT. V lost 6 bases and J lost 2, with 10 bases in between.

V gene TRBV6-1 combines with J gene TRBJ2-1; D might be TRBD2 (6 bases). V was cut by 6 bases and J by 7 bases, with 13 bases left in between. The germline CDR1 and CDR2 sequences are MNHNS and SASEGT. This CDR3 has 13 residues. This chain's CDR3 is CASRGTLPNEQFF. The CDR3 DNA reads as TGTGCCAGCAGAGGGACTTTACCGAATGAGCAGTTCTTC.

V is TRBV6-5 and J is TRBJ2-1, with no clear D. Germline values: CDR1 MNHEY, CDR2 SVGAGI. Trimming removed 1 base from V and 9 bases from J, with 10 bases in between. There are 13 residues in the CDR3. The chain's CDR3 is CASSYFLGAEQFF. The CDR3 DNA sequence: TGTGCCAGCAGTTACTTCCTAGGCGCTGAGCAGTTCTTC.

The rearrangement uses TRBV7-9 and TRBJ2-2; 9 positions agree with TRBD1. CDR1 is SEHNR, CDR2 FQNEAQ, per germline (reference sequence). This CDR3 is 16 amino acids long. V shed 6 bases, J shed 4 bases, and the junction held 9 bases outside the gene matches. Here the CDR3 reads CASRGRDRVATGELFF. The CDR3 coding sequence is TGTGCCAGCAGGGGACGGGACAGGGTCGCCACCGGGGAGCTGTTTTTT.

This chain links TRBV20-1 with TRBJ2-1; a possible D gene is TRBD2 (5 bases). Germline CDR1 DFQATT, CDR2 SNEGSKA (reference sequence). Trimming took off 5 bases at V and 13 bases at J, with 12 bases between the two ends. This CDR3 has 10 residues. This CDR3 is CSAVLARQFF. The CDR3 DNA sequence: TGCAGTGCTGTCCTAGCTCGTCAGTTCTTC.

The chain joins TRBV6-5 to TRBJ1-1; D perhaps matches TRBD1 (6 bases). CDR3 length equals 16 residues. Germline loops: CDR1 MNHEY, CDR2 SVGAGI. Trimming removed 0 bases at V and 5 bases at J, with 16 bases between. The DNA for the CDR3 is TGTGCCAGCAGTTACTCTGGGGGCAGGGGAAGGACTGAAGCTTTCTTT. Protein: CASSYSGGRGRTEAFF.

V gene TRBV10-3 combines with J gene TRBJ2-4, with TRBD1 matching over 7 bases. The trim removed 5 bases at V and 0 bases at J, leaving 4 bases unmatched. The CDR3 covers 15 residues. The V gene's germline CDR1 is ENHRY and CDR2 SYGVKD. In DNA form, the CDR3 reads TGTGCCATCAGTACAGGGGCCGGAGCCAAAAACATTCAGTACTTC. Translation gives CAISTGAGAKNIQYF.

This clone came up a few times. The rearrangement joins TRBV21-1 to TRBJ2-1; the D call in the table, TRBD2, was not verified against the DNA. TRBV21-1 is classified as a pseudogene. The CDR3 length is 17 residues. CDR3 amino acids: CASSKGALADSYNEQFF. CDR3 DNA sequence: TGTGCCAGCAGCAAAGGCGCACTAGCGGACTCCTACAATGAGCAGTTCTTC.

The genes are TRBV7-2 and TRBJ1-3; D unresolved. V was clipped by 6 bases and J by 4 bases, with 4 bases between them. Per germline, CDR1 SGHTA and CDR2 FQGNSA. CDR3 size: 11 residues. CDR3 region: CASSQGNTIYF. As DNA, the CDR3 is TGTGCCAGCAGTCAGGGAAACACCATATATTTT.

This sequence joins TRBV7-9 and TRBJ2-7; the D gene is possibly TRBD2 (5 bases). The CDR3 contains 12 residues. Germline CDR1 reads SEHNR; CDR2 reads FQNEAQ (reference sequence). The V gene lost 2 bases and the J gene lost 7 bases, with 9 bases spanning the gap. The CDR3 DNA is TGTGCCAGCAGCTTACCCGGGGTGGAGCAGTACTTC. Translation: CASSLPGVEQYF.

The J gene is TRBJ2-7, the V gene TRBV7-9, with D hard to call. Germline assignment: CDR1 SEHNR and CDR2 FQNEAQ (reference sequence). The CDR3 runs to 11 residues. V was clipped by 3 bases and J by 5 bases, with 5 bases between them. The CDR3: CASSFQDEQYF. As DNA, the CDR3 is TGTGCCAGCAGCTTCCAGGACGAGCAGTACTTC. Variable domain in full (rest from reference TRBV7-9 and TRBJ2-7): DTGVSQNPRHKITKRGQNVTFRCDPISEHNRLYWYRQTLGQGPEFLTYFQNEAQLEKSRLLSDRFSAERPKGSFSTLEIQRTEQGDSAMYLCASSFQDEQYFGPGTRLTVT.

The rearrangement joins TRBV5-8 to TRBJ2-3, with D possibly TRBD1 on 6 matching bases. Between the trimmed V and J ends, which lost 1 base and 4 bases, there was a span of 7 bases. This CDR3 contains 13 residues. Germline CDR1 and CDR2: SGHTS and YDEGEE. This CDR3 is CASSLKGADTQYF. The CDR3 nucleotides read TGTGCCAGCAGCTTGAAGGGGGCAGATACGCAGTATTTT.

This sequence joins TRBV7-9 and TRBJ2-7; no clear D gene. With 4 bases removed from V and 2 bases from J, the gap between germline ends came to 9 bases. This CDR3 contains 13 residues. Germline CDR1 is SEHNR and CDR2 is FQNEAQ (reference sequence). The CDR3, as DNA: TGTGCCAGCAGCTCACAGCCTCCCTACGAGCAGTACTTC. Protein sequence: CASSSQPPYEQYF.

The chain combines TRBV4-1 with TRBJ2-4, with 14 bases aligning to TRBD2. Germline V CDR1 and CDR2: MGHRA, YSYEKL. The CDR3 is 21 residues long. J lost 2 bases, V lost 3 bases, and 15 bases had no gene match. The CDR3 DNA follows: TGCGCCAGCAGCCAGGTGCGGGGACTAGCGGGAGTTAACGGGTCCAAAAACATTCAGTACTTC. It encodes CASSQVRGLAGVNGSKNIQYF.

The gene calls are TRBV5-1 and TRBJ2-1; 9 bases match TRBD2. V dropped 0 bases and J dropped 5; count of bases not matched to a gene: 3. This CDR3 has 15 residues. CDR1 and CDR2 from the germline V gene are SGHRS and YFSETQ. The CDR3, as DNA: TGCGCCAGCAGCTTGGTAGCGGGAGCTAACAATGAGCAGTTCTTC. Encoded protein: CASSLVAGANNEQFF.

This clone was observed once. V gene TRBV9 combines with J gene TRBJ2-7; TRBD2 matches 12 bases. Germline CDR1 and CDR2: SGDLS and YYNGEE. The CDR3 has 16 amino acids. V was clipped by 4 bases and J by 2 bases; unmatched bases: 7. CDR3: CASSPGTSGLAYEQYF. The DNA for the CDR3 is TGTGCCAGCAGCCCCGGGACTAGCGGGCTAGCCTACGAGCAGTACTTC. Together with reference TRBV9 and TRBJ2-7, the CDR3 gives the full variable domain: DSGVTQTPKHLITATGQRVTLRCSPRSGDLSVYWYQQSLDQGLQFLIQYYNGEERAKGNILERFSAQQFPDLHSELNLSSLELGDSALYFCASSPGTSGLAYEQYFGPGTRLTVT.

The CDR3 DNA follows: TGTGCCAGCAGTATACCCGGGACTAGCGATCGAGAGACCCAGTACTTC. This translates into CASSIPGTSDRETQYF. The chain links TRBV28 to TRBJ2-5; TRBD2 matches at 10 bases. Per germline, CDR1 MDHEN and CDR2 SYDVKM. The junction had 10 bases not matched to a gene; V was cut back by 5 bases and J by 4 bases. The CDR3 consists of 16 residues.

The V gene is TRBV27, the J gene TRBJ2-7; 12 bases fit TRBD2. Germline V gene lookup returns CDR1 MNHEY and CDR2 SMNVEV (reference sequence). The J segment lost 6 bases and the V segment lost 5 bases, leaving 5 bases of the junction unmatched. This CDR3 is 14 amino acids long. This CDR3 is CASSERLAGAEQYF. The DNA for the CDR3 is TGTGCCAGCAGTGAAAGACTAGCGGGAGCCGAGCAGTACTTC.